This TCR beta chain was captured in a study of cytomegalovirus exposure and HLA in healthy donors. The study, taken as a whole, reports: Researchers counted over 150 TCR beta chains as cytomegalovirus-associated.

Worth noting for this clone: Its specificity is not known.

Primers for the PCR totalled 60 Vbeta and 13 Jbeta. The protocol was immunoSEQ multiplex PCR, while the TCRdb copy is restricted to in-frame clones and leaves out a portion. The sample records roughly 150,000 clones, roughly 82% being singletons. The clonotype originates from a woman between 50 and 59 years old in good health and CMV-seropositive. Source material: PBMCs.

The CDR3 loop is CASNAGPGGEKLFF. CDR3 DNA: TGTGCCAGCAACGCGGGCCCGGGAGGTGAAAAACTGTTTTTT. The chain carries TRBV6-1 and TRBJ1-4, with D unresolved. Germline V CDR1 and CDR2: MNHNS, SASEGT. The CDR3 runs 14 residues. V lost 7 bases and J 7 bases, leaving 16 bases between the germline ends.